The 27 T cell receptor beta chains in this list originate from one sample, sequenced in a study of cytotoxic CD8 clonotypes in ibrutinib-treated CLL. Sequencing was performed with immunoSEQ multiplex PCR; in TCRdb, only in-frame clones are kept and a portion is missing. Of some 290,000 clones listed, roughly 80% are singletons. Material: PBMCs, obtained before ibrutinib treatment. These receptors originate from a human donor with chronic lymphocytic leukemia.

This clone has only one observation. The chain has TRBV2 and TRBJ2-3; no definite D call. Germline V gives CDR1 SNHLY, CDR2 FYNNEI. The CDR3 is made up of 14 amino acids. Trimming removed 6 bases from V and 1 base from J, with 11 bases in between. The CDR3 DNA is TGTGCCAGCAGGGACGTAAGTGGCACAGATACGCAGTATTTT. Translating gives CASRDVSGTDTQYF.

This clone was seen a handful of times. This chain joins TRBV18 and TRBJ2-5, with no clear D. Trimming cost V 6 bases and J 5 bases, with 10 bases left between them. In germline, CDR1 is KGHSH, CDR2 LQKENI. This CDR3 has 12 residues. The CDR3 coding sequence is TGTGCCAGCTCCCCCTCTGGGGAGACCCAGTACTTC. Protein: CASSPSGETQYF.

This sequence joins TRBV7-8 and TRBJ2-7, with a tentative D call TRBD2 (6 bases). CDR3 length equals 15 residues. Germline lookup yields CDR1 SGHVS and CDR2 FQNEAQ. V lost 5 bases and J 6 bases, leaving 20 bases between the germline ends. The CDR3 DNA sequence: TGTGCCAGCAGCCCATGGGGGGAGGAACGAACCGAGCAGTACTTC. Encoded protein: CASSPWGEERTEQYF.

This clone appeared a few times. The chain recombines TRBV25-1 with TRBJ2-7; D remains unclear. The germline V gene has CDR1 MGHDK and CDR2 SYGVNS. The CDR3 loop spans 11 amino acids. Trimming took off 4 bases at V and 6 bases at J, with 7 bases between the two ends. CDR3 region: CASSAVAEQYF. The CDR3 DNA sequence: TGTGCCAGCAGTGCCGTGGCCGAGCAGTACTTC.

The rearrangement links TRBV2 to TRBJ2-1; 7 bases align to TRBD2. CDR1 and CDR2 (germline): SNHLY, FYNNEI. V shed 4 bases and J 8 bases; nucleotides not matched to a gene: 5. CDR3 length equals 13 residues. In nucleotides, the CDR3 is TGTGCCAGCAGTGTGGGAGGGAGCGATGAGCAGTTCTTC. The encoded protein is CASSVGGSDEQFF.

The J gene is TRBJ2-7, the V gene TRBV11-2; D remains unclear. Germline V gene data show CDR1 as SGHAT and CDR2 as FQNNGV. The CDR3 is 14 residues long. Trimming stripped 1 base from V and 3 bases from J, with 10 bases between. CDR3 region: CASSLGITNYEQYF. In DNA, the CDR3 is TGTGCCAGCAGCTTAGGCATAACCAACTACGAGCAGTACTTC.

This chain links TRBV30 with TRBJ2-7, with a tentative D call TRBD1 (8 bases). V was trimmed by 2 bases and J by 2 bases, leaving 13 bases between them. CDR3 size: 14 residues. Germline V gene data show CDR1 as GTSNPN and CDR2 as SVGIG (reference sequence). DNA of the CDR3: TGTGCCTGGAGTAACAGGGGGGGCACCTACGAGCAGTACTTC. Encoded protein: CAWSNRGGTYEQYF.

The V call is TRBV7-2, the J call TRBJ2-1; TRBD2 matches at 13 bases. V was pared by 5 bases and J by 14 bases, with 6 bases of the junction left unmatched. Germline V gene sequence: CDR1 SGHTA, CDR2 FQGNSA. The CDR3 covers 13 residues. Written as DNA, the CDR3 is TGTGCCAGCAGCCAGGGACTAGCGGGAACAGAGTTCTTC. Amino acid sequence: CASSQGLAGTEFF.

The CDR3 DNA follows: TGTGCCAGCAGTTTAATCGGCGGGAGGGCCGGTGAGCAGTTCTTC. This encodes CASSLIGGRAGEQFF. The V and J genes are TRBV27 and TRBJ2-1; 9 positions match TRBD2. This CDR3 spans 15 amino acids. V shed 2 bases, J shed 9 bases, and the junction held 8 bases outside the gene matches. Germline lookup yields CDR1 MNHEY and CDR2 SMNVEV (reference sequence).

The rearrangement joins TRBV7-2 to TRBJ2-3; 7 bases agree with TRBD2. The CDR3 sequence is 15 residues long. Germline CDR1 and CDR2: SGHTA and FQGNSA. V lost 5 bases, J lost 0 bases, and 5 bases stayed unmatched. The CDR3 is CASSLGLVSTDTQYF. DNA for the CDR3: TGTGCCAGCAGCCTCGGACTAGTTAGCACAGATACGCAGTATTTT.

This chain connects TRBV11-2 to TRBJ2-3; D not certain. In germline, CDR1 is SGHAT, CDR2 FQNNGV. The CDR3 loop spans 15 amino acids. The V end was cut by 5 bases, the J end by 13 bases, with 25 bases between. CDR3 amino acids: CASSINRIISDSEYF. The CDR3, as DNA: TGTGCCAGCAGCATAAATAGGATCATAAGCGATTCGGAGTATTTT.

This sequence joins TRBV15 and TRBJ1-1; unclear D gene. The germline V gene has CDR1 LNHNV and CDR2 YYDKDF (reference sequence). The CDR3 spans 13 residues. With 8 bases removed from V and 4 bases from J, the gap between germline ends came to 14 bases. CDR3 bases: TGTGCCACCTCCGAGCCGGTCGGCACTGAAGCTTTCTTT. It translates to CATSEPVGTEAFF.

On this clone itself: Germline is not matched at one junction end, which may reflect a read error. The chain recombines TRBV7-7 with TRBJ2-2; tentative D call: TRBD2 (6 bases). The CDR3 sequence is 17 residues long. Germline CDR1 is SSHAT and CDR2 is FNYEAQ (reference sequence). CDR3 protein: CASSKKTGLLFTGELFF. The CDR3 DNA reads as TGTGCTAGCAGCAAAAAGACGGGACTCCTCTTCACCGGGGAGCTGTTTTTT. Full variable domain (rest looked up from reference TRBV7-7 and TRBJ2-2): GAGVSQSPRYKVTKRGQDVTLRCDPISSHATLYWYQQALGQGPEFLTYFNYEAQPDKSGLPSDRFSAERPEGSISTLTIQRTEQRDSAMYRCASSKKTGLLFTGELFFGEGSRLTVL.

CDR3 in amino acids: CASSPTGPTNEKLFF. DNA for the CDR3: TGTGCCAGCTCACCTACAGGGCCAACTAATGAAAAACTGTTTTTT. The chain couples TRBV18 to TRBJ1-4; D might be TRBD1 (6 bases). V lost 3 bases and J 0 bases, leaving 8 bases between the germline ends. CDR3 length equals 15 residues. Looked up from germline, CDR1 is KGHSH and CDR2 is LQKENI.

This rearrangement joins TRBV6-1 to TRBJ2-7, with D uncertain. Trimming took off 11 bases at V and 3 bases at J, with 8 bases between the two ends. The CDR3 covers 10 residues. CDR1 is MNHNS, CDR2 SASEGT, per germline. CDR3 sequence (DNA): TGTGCCTCGAATAACTACGAGCAGTACTTC. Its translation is CASNNYEQYF.

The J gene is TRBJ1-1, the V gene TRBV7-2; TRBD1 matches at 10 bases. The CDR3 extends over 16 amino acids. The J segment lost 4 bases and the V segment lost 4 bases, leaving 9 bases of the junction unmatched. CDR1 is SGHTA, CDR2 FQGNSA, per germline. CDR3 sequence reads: CASSSPRTGGSTEAFF. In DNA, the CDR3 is TGTGCCAGCAGCTCCCCCCGGACAGGGGGATCCACTGAAGCTTTCTTT.

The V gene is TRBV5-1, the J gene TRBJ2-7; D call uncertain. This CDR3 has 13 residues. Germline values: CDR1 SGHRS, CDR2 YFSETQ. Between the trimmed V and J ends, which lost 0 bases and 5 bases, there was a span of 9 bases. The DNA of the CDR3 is TGCGCCAGCAGCTTGGGAGGCTACGACGAGCAGTACTTC. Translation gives CASSLGGYDEQYF.

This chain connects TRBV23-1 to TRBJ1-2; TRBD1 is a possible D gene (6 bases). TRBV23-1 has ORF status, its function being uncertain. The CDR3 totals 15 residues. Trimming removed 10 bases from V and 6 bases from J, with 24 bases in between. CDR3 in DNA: TGCGCCACTCAAGGTGGGGGGCGCAATTTCGATGGCTACACCTTC. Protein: CATQGGGRNFDGYTF.

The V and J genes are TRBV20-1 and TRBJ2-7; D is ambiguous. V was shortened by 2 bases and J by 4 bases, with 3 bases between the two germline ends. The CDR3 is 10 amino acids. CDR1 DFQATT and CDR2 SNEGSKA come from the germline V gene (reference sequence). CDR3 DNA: TGCAGTGCTAGAATTTACGAGCAGTACTTC. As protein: CSARIYEQYF.

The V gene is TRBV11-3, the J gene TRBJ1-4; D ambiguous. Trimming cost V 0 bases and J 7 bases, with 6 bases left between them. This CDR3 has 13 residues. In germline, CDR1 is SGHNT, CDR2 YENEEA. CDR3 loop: CASSLEPGEKLFF. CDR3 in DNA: TGTGCCAGCAGCTTAGAACCCGGTGAAAAACTGTTTTTT.

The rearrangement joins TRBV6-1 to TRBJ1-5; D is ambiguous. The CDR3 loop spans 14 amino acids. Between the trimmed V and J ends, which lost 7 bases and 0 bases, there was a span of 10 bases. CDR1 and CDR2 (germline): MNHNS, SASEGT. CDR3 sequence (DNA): TGTGCCAGCACAAGACACCTTAGCAATCAGCCCCAGCATTTT. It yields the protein CASTRHLSNQPQHF.

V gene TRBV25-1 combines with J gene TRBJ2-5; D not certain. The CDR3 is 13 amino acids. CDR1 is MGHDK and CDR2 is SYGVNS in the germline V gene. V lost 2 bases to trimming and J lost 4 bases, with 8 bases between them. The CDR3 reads CASSETWGETQYF. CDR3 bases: TGTGCCAGCAGTGAAACCTGGGGAGAGACCCAGTACTTC.

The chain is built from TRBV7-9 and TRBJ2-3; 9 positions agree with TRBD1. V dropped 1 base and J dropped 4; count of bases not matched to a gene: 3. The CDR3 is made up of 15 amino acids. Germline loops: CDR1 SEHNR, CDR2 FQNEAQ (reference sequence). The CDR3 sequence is CASSLDWTGADTQYF. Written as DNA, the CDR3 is TGTGCCAGCAGCTTAGACTGGACAGGGGCAGATACGCAGTATTTT.

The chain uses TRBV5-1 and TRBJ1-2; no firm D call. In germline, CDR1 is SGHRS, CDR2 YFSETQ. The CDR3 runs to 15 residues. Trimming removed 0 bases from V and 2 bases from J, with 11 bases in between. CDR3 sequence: CASSLGGIGNYGYTF. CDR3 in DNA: TGCGCCAGCAGCTTGGGGGGAATAGGAAACTATGGCTACACCTTC.

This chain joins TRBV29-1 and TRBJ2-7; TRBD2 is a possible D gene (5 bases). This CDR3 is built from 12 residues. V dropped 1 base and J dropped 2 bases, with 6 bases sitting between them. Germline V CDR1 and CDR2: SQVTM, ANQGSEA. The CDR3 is CSVEAGTYEQYF. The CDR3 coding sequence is TGCAGCGTTGAAGCCGGGACCTACGAGCAGTACTTC.

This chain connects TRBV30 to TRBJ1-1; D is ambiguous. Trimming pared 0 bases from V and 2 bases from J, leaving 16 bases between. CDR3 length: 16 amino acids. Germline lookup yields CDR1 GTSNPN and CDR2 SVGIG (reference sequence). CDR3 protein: CAWSVFGYGENTEAFF. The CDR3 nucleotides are TGTGCCTGGAGTGTATTCGGGTACGGGGAAAACACTGAAGCTTTCTTT.

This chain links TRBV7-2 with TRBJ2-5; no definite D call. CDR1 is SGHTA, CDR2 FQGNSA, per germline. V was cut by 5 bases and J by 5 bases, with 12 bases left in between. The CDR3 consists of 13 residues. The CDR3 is CASSTSAVETQYF. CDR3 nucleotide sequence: TGTGCCAGCAGCACATCCGCGGTGGAGACCCAGTACTTC. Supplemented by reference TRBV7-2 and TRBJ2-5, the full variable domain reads GAGVSQSPSNKVTEKGKDVELRCDPISGHTALYWYRQSLGQGLEFLIYFQGNSAPDKSGLPSDRFSAERTGGSVSTLTIQRTQQEDSAVYLCASSTSAVETQYFGPGTRLLVL.